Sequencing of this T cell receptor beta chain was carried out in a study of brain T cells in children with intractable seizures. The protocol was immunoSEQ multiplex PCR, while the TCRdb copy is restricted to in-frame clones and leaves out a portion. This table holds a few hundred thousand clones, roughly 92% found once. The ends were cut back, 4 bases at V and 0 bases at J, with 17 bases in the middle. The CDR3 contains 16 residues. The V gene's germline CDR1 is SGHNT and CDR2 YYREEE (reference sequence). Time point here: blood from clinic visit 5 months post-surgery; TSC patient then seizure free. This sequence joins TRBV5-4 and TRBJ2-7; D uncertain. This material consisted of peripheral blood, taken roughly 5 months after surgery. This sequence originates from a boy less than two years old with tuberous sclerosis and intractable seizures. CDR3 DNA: TGTGCCAGCAGCGCCCGGTCGTCAACCGGCTCCTACGAGCAGTACTTC. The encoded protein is CASSARSSTGSYEQYF.